The clone carrying this T cell receptor beta chain was observed a few times. Its antigen is unidentified. Amplification yielded TCR beta CDR3 regions, with RNA transcripts as the source. In the first-round RT-PCR of the TCR CDR3, the HTBI primer set was used. TCRdb used MiXCR to reprocess the multiplex PCR reads, holding one entry per CDR3 protein. Of some 370,000 distinct CDR3 sequences listed, more than 13% are singletons. The record originates from a study of T cells in Graves' hyperthyroidism and ophthalmopathy. Study context: Staff took peripheral blood when the initial diagnosis was made, before any treatment began.

General study results and limits: The model foresaw ophthalmopathy a median approximately 6.1 months prior to onset.

Germline-derived CDR1 and CDR2 are LNHNV and YYDKDF (reference sequence). The length of the CDR3 is 16 residues. J was trimmed by 4 bases and V by 5 bases; bases with no gene match: 10. The chain joins TRBV15 to TRBJ2-5; 10 bases match TRBD2. Sequenced input: blood. The origin of this receptor is a man aged 45-65 years with Graves' ophthalmopathy. The CDR3 coding sequence is TGTGCCACCAGCCTTACTCCTATAGCGGGAGGAGAGACCCAGTACTTC. Translating gives CATSLTPIAGGETQYF.